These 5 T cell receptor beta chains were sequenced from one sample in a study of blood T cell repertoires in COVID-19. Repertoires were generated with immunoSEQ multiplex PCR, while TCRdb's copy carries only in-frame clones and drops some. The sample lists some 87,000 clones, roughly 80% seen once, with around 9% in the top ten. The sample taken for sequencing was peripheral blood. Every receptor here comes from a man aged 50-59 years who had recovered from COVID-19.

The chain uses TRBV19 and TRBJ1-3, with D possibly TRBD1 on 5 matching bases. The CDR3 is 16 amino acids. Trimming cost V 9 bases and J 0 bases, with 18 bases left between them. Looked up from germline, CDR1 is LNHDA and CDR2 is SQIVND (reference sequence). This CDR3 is CASMGLPLYSGNTIYF. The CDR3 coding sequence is TGTGCCAGCATGGGGCTACCTCTCTACTCTGGAAACACCATATATTTT.

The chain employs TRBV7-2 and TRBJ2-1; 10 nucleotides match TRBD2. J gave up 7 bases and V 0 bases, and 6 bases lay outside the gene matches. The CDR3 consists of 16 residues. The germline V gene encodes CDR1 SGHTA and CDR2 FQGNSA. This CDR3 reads CASSLASLAGVNEQFF. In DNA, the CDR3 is TGTGCCAGCAGCTTAGCGTCTCTAGCGGGAGTTAATGAGCAGTTCTTC.

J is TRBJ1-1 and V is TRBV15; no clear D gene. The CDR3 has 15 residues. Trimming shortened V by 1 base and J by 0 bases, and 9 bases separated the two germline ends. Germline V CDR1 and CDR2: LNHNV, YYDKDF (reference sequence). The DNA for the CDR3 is TGTGCCACCAGCAGAGGGTTTGAGGTGAACACTGAAGCTTTCTTT. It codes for CATSRGFEVNTEAFF.

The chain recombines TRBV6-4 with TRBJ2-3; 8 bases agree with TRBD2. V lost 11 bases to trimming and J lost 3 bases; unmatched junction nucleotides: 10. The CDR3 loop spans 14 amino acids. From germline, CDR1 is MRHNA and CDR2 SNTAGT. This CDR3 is CASSPGGETDTQYF. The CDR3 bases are TGTGCCTCCTCCCCGGGGGGGGAGACAGATACGCAGTATTTT.

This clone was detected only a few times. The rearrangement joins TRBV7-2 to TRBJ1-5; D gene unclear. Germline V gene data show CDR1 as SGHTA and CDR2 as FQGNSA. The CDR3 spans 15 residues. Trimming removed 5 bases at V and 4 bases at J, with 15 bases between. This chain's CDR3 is CASSVIWSPNQPQHF. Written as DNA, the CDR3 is TGTGCCAGCAGCGTAATCTGGAGCCCAAATCAGCCCCAGCATTTT.